These 6 T cell receptor beta chains share one sample of origin, sequenced in a study of beta chain features in type 1 diabetes. As every portion of the isolated RNA was reverse transcribed, the sequencing read expressed TCRB transcripts. Only in-frame clones appear in the TCRdb table, and some are missing; sequencing was by immunoSEQ multiplex PCR. The sample gives over 55,000 clones, roughly 52% of which show up once; 2% to 3% is in the top ten. Study-wide results and caveats: Type 1 diabetes patients showed a moderate but significant shortening of TCRB CDR3s in all four CD4+ subsets.

These TCRs' antigens remain unknown. The sequenced sample was Tregs from blood. The receptors were gathered from a woman aged 40 to 50 with type 1 diabetes.

The gene calls are TRBV7-2 and TRBJ1-1; D is uncertain. This CDR3 has 13 amino acids. The V gene lost 5 bases and the J gene lost 1 base, with 8 bases spanning the gap. Per the germline V gene, CDR1 is SGHTA and CDR2 is FQGNSA. CDR3 region: CASSARGNTEAFF. In nucleotides, the CDR3 is TGTGCCAGCAGCGCCCGGGGGAACACTGAAGCTTTCTTT.

The chain has TRBV7-8 and TRBJ2-1; possibly TRBD1 for D (6 bases). The CDR3 has 15 amino acids. Between the trimmed V and J ends, which lost 4 bases and 0 bases, there was a span of 10 bases. The germline V gene has CDR1 SGHVS and CDR2 FQNEAQ. CDR3 protein: CASSSRGSSYNEQFF. In DNA, the CDR3 is TGTGCCAGCAGCTCCAGGGGAAGCTCCTACAATGAGCAGTTCTTC.

The V and J genes are TRBV7-9 and TRBJ2-5, with 7 bases aligning to TRBD1. This CDR3 is 16 amino acids long. Germline CDR1 and CDR2: SEHNR and FQNEAQ (reference sequence). Germline trimming cut 5 bases from V and 5 bases from J; bases unmatched to any gene: 14. The CDR3: CASSLDRVGIEETQYF. In DNA form, the CDR3 reads TGTGCCAGCAGCCTCGACAGGGTAGGGATCGAGGAGACCCAGTACTTC.

The chain combines TRBV20-1 with TRBJ2-7; D remains ambiguous. V shed 4 bases and J shed 4 bases, with 8 bases lying between them. The CDR3 has 11 residues. The germline V gene has CDR1 DFQATT and CDR2 SNEGSKA (reference sequence). DNA for the CDR3: TGCAGTGCTACCCGCGCGTACGAGCAGTACTTC. Protein product: CSATRAYEQYF.

V and J are TRBV30 and TRBJ1-2; 8 bases are a match to TRBD1. The CDR3 covers 13 residues. CDR1 and CDR2 (germline): GTSNPN, SVGIG (reference sequence). The trim removed 1 base at V and 8 bases at J, leaving 6 bases unmatched. The CDR3 sequence is CAWSGGQGEGYTF. CDR3 coding DNA: TGTGCCTGGAGTGGAGGACAGGGCGAAGGCTACACCTTC.

As DNA, the CDR3 is TGTGCCAGCAGTTACTCCGGACAGGGGAACTATGGCTACACCTTC. Protein sequence: CASSYSGQGNYGYTF. The chain recombines TRBV6-5 with TRBJ1-2, with TRBD1 matching over 9 bases. V shed 0 bases, J shed 2 bases, and the junction held 1 base outside the gene matches. This CDR3 has 15 residues. Germline loops: CDR1 MNHEY, CDR2 SVGAGI.